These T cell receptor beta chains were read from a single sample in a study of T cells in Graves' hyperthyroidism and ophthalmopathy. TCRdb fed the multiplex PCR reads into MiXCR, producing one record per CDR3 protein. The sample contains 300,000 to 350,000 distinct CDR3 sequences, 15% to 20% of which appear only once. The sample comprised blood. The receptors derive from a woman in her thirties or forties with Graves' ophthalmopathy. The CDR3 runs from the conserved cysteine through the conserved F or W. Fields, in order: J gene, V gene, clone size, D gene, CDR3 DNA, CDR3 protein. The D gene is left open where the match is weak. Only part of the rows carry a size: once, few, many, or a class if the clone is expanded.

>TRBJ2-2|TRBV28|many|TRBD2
TGTGCCAGCAGTTTCTCACTAGCGGGAGCGAACACCGGGGAGCTGTTTTTT
CASSFSLAGANTGELFF
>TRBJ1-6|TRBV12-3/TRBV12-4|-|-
TGTGCCAGCAACAAGGACGGTGACTATTCACCCCTCCACTTT
CASNKDGDYSPLHF
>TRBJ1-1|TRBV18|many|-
TGTGCCAGCTCACCGCCATCGGTGAACACTGAAGCTTTCTTT
CASSPPSVNTEAFF
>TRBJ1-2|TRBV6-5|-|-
TGTGCCAGCAGTTACCCACAGGACTCGAGCTACACCTTC
CASSYPQDSSYTF
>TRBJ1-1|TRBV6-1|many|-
TGTGCCAGCAGCCGCCCACAGGGACGAGAAGCTTTCTTT
CASSRPQGREAFF
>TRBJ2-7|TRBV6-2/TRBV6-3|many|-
TGTGCCAGCAGAATGAACTCCTACGAGCAGTACTTC
CASRMNSYEQYF
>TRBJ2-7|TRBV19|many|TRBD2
TGTGCCAGTAGTATGCAGTCTAGCGGGAACTACGAGCAGTACTTC
CASSMQSSGNYEQYF
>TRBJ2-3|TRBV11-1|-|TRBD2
TGTGCCAGCAGCTTACGCGGGAGTGGAATCACGGCGAGCACAGATACGCAGTATTTT
CASSLRGSGITASTDTQYF
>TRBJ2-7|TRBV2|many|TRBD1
TGTGCCAGCAGTGAAAGTGGCAGGGGGTCCTACGAGCAGTACTTC
CASSESGRGSYEQYF
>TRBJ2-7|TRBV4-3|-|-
TGCGCCAGCAGCCAAGTGTGGGGAACTCGCTACGAGCAGTACTTC
CASSQVWGTRYEQYF
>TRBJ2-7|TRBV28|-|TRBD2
TGTGCCAGCAGTTTCGGGCAGCGGGAGGCACCATACGAGCAGTACTTC
CASSFGQREAPYEQYF
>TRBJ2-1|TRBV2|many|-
TGTGCCAGCAGTAGGGCACAGAGTTACAATGAGCAGTTCTTC
CASSRAQSYNEQFF
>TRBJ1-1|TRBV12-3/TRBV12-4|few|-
TGTGCCAGCAGTTTAGCTTCGGCGGTGAACACTGAAGCTTTCTTT
CASSLASAVNTEAFF
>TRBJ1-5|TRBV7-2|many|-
TGTGCCAGCAGCTCGTATGGGAGGAATCAGCCCCAGCATTTT
CASSSYGRNQPQHF
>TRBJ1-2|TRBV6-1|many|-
TGTGCCAGCAGGCTCTCTGGTCGAGGAGAAGGCTACACCTTC
CASRLSGRGEGYTF
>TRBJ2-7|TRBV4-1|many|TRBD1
TGCGCCAGCAGCCACCCTAAGACAGGGGGCAATGAGCAGTACTTC
CASSHPKTGGNEQYF
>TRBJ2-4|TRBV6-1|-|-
TGTGCCAGCAGTGATGGTTCGGGGGTCCTAGCCAAAAACATTCAGTACTTC
CASSDGSGVLAKNIQYF
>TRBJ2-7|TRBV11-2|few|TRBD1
TGTGCCAGCAGCCACGGACAGGAGAAGGCCTCCTACGAGCAGTACTTC
CASSHGQEKASYEQYF
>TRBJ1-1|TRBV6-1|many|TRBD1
TGTGCCAGCAGTGACATATTGACAGGGGAAGCTTTCTTT
CASSDILTGEAFF
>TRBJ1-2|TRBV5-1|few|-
TGCGCCAGCAGCCAGGGGACCATCTATGGCTACACCTTC
CASSQGTIYGYTF
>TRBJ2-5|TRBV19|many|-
TGTGCCAGTAGTACCAACCTTCTCGAGACCCAGTACTTC
CASSTNLLETQYF
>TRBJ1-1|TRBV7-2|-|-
TGTGCCAGCAGCTTACCCGTAACCCCTGAAGCTTTCTTT
CASSLPVTPEAFF
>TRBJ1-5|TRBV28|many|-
TGTGCCAGCAGGACAGCCCTTGCCGCGGGGTTCTACGATCAGCCCCAGCATTTT
CASRTALAAGFYDQPQHF
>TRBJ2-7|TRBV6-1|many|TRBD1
TGTGCCAGCAACGACAGGGGGCGTTCCTACGAGCAGTACTTC
CASNDRGRSYEQYF
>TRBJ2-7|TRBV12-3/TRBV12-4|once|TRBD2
TGTGCCAGCAGTTTAGCGCGGGGGGTAGGGACTAGTCGCGAGCAGTACTTC
CASSLARGVGTSREQYF
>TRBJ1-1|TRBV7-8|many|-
TGTGCCAGCATGGAGGGGGGATCTCGTGCTTTCTTT
CASMEGGSRAFF
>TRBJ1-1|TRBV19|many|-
TGTGCCAGTAGTATTAGGATCTTGAACACTGAAGCTTTCTTT
CASSIRILNTEAFF
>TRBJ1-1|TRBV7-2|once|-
TGTGCCAGCAGCATGGGAGGACGGACGAACACTGAAGCTTTCTTT
CASSMGGRTNTEAFF
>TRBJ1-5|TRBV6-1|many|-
TGTGCCAGCACCGACGTGACAGGTCGGGATCAGCCCCAGCATTTT
CASTDVTGRDQPQHF
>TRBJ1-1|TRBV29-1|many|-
TGCAGCGTTCTAGACCCCATGAACACTGAAGCTTTCTTT
CSVLDPMNTEAFF
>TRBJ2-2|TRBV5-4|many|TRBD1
TGTGCCAGCAGCTTGGTCGGTAGGGACAGAATAATTAACACCGGGGAGCTGTTTTTT
CASSLVGRDRIINTGELFF
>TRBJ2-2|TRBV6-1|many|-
TGTGCCAGCAGTGAAGTGGGAGATACCGGGGAGCTGTTTTTT
CASSEVGDTGELFF
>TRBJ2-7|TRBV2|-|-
TGTGCCAGCGGGGCTGAAGGACACCTCTACGAGCAGTACTTC
CASGAEGHLYEQYF
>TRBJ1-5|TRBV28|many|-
TGTGCCAGCAGTTTCCGGGGTTTCAGGAGCAATCAGCCCCAGCATTTT
CASSFRGFRSNQPQHF
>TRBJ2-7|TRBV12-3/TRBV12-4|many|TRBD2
TGTGCCAGCAGTTTACCCGGTGGCTGGGAGGGAAAGGACTACGAGCAGTACTTC
CASSLPGGWEGKDYEQYF
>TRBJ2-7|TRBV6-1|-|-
TGTGCCAGCAGTGGCTGGGGGGGGACAATTGGCTACGAGCAGTACTTC
CASSGWGGTIGYEQYF
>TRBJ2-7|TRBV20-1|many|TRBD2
TGCAGTGCTGCAAGTCTGCGGGAGGTCAGCGAGCAGTACTTC
CSAASLREVSEQYF
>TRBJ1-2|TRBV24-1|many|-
TGTGCCACCAGTGATTTCGGCAGGGAAGGCTACACCTTC
CATSDFGREGYTF
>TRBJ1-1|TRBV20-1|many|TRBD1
TGCAGTGCTAATACACAGGGGACCGAAGCTTTCTTT
CSANTQGTEAFF
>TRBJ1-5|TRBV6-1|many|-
TGTGCCAGCAGTCAGACAAGAACAGGGTCCCAGCCCCAGCATTTT
CASSQTRTGSQPQHF
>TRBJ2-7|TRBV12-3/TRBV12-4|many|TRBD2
TGTGCCAGCAGTCCCTCCCGGGAGGGAACGCAGTACTTC
CASSPSREGTQYF
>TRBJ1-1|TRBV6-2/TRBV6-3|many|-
TGTGCCAGCAGTCTATACACGAACACTGAAGCTTTCTTT
CASSLYTNTEAFF
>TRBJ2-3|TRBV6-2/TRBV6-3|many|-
TGTGCCAGCAGTTACGTCAGCGGCACAGATACGCAGTATTTT
CASSYVSGTDTQYF
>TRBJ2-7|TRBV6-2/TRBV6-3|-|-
TGTGCCAGCAGTAGTCTCGAGGGCGGTGAGCAGTACTTC
CASSSLEGGEQYF
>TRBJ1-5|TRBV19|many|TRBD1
TGTGCCAGTAGTATAAATCGGGACAGGGGGCTTCAGCCCCAGCATTTT
CASSINRDRGLQPQHF
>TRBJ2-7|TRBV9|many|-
TGTGCCAGCAGCGTAACTAGCAGGGGACACGAGCAGTACTTC
CASSVTSRGHEQYF
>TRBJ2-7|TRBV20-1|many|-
TGCAGTGCGGACTCCCGTGGGAGTGAGCAGTACTTC
CSADSRGSEQYF
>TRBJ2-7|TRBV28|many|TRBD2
TGTGCCAGCAGCTTAGCGGGCTACGAGCAGTACTTC
CASSLAGYEQYF
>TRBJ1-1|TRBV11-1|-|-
TGTGCCAGCAGCTCAATGAAACAGGCACTGAACACTGAAGCTTTCTTT
CASSSMKQALNTEAFF
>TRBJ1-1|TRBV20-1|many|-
TGCAGTGCTAGAGATTTTGGGAACACTGAAGCTTTCTTT
CSARDFGNTEAFF
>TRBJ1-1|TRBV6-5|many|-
TGTGCCAGCAGTTACAACCCAGGGGACACTGAAGCTTTCTTT
CASSYNPGDTEAFF
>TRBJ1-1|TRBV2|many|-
TGTGCCAGCAGTGGGACCCGACAGCGTGAAGCTTTCTTT
CASSGTRQREAFF
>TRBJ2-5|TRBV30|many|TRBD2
TGTGCCTGGAGTGCTGGGACTAGCGGGCACGAGACCCAGTACTTC
CAWSAGTSGHETQYF
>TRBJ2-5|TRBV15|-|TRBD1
TGTGCCACCAGCAGACACAGGGGGCCACTTGAGACCCAGTACTTC
CATSRHRGPLETQYF